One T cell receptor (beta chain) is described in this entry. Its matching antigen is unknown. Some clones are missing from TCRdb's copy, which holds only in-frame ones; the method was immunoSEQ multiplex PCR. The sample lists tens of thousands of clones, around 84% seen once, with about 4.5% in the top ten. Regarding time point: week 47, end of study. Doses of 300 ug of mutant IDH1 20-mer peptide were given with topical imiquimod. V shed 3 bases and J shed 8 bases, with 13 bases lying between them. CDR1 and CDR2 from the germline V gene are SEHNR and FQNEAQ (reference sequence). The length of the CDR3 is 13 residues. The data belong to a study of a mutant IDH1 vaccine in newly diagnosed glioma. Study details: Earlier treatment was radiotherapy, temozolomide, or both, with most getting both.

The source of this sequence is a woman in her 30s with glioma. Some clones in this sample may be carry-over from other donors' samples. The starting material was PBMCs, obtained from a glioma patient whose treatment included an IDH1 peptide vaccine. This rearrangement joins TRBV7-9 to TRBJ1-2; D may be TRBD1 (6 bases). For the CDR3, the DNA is TGTGCCAGCAGCTTCCCAGGGGATGAGGGCTACACCTTC. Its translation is CASSFPGDEGYTF.